The clone carrying this TCR beta chain was picked up a small number of times. What it binds is not known. This CDR3 has 18 amino acids. CDR1 is ENHRY and CDR2 is SYGVKD in the germline V gene. The J segment lost 2 bases and the V segment lost 10 bases, leaving 21 bases of the junction unmatched. These data belong to a study of T-cell memory formation after mild COVID-19. Study-level points and caveats: Clones that contracted clustered mainly in CM and EM if CD4+ and in EMRA if CD8+. Memory sampled before infection contained some responding clones, suggesting cross-reactive memory joined.

MiXCR was run by TCRdb on the 5' RACE reads, yielding one entry per CDR3 protein. This repertoire shows a few hundred thousand distinct CDR3 sequences, around 24% found once; its top ten account for around 8.7%. The source is an adult woman who had mild COVID-19 (a few samples of this study predate the infection). Cell type and time point are not known. Input material: PBMCs or a T cell subset sorted from them (not recorded which). The chain is built from TRBV10-3 and TRBJ1-1; 8 bases fit TRBD1. The CDR3 nucleotides are TGTGCCAGCATGCCTTTCCACTTTGGACAGGGAAGAAACACTGAAGCTTTCTTT. It yields the protein CASMPFHFGQGRNTEAFF.